Listed below are T cell receptor beta chains from one sample, sequenced in a study of T cell responses to AZD1222 COVID-19 vaccine. Data came from immunoSEQ multiplex PCR; TCRdb stores just in-frame clones and leaves some out. This table has 130,000 to 150,000 clones, 90% to 95% appearing once. Here the sequenced sample was peripheral blood, taken after recovery from COVID-19. These receptors were taken from an adult who had recovered from COVID-19. Each CDR3 is given with its conserved first and last residue. D genes are given only for firm matches. Where a row states a size, it is once, few, many or the class of an expanded clone; other rows omit it.

clone_size: -
v_call: TRBV5-1
j_call: TRBJ2-1
d_call: TRBD2
cdr3_nt: TGCGCCAGCAGTTGGGGGCGGGAGGGCTCCTACAATGAGCAGTTCTTC
cdr3_aa: CASSWGREGSYNEQFF

clone_size: -
v_call: TRBV5-6
j_call: TRBJ1-2
d_call: -
cdr3_nt: TGTGCCAGCAGCCTCCAACAGGGACCGAACTATGGCTACACCTTC
cdr3_aa: CASSLQQGPNYGYTF

clone_size: -
v_call: TRBV28
j_call: TRBJ1-5
d_call: TRBD1
cdr3_nt: TGTGCCAGCAGTCCGGGACAGGGGAGTCAGCCCCAGCATTTT
cdr3_aa: CASSPGQGSQPQHF

clone_size: once
v_call: TRBV29-1
j_call: TRBJ2-1
d_call: TRBD2
cdr3_nt: TGCAGCGTTGAAACTAGCGGGAGCTCCTACAATGAGCAGTTCTTC
cdr3_aa: CSVETSGSSYNEQFF

clone_size: -
v_call: TRBV3-1/TRBV3-2
j_call: TRBJ1-5
d_call: TRBD1
cdr3_nt: TGTGCCAGCAGCCAAGGGACAGGGGGCTCTCAGCCCCAGCATTTT
cdr3_aa: CASSQGTGGSQPQHF

clone_size: -
v_call: TRBV7-9
j_call: TRBJ2-5
d_call: TRBD1
cdr3_nt: TGTGCCAGCAGCTTCCACAGGGGGTTCGTAGAGACCCAGTACTTC
cdr3_aa: CASSFHRGFVETQYF

clone_size: -
v_call: TRBV9
j_call: TRBJ1-1
d_call: -
cdr3_nt: TGTGCCAGCAGCGTAGTACGACACACACAGGATGAAGCTTTCTTT
cdr3_aa: CASSVVRHTQDEAFF

clone_size: -
v_call: TRBV5-1
j_call: TRBJ2-2
d_call: TRBD1
cdr3_nt: TGCGCCAGCAGCTTGGACAGGGGGCAATACACCGGGGAGCTGTTTTTT
cdr3_aa: CASSLDRGQYTGELFF

clone_size: once
v_call: TRBV9
j_call: TRBJ2-3
d_call: TRBD2
cdr3_nt: TGTGCCAGCAGCGTAGGTGGACTAGCCGGTACGCAGTATTTT
cdr3_aa: CASSVGGLAGTQYF

clone_size: -
v_call: TRBV2
j_call: TRBJ2-1
d_call: TRBD1
cdr3_nt: TGTGCCAGCAGTGGATACAGGGGGCCTTACAATGAGCAGTTCTTC
cdr3_aa: CASSGYRGPYNEQFF

clone_size: -
v_call: TRBV19
j_call: TRBJ2-6
d_call: -
cdr3_nt: TGTGCCAGTAGGTTATCGACTTCCCTTTCTGGGGCCAACGTCCTGACTTTC
cdr3_aa: CASRLSTSLSGANVLTF

clone_size: -
v_call: TRBV28
j_call: TRBJ1-1
d_call: -
cdr3_nt: TGTGCCAGCACCAACAGGGTAAGGGGTAGAACTGAAGCTTTCTTT
cdr3_aa: CASTNRVRGRTEAFF

clone_size: -
v_call: TRBV9
j_call: TRBJ2-1
d_call: -
cdr3_nt: TGTGCCAGCAGCGTCGAGGGAGGTGGCTACAATGAGCAGTTCTTC
cdr3_aa: CASSVEGGGYNEQFF

clone_size: -
v_call: TRBV5-1
j_call: TRBJ2-1
d_call: TRBD2
cdr3_nt: TGCGCCAGCAGCCACATAGCGGGGGACAATGAGCAGTTCTTC
cdr3_aa: CASSHIAGDNEQFF

clone_size: once
v_call: TRBV11-2
j_call: TRBJ2-5
d_call: TRBD1
cdr3_nt: TGTGCCAGCAGCTCCCTGGACAGGGCAGAGACCCAGTACTTC
cdr3_aa: CASSSLDRAETQYF

clone_size: -
v_call: TRBV2
j_call: TRBJ2-7
d_call: TRBD1
cdr3_nt: TGTGCCAGCAGTGGGTTGAGACAGGGGGACTCCTACGAGCAGTACTTC
cdr3_aa: CASSGLRQGDSYEQYF

clone_size: -
v_call: TRBV6-6
j_call: TRBJ2-7
d_call: -
cdr3_nt: TGTGCCAGCAGGTTGGGCTACGAGCAGTACTTC
cdr3_aa: CASRLGYEQYF

clone_size: -
v_call: TRBV27
j_call: TRBJ1-2
d_call: TRBD1
cdr3_nt: TGTGCCAGCAGTTTTTTGAAGGGACAGGGGGTCGATGGCTACACCTTC
cdr3_aa: CASSFLKGQGVDGYTF

clone_size: -
v_call: TRBV28
j_call: TRBJ2-7
d_call: TRBD2
cdr3_nt: TGTGCCAGCACGGGACTAGGCTACGAGCAGTACTTC
cdr3_aa: CASTGLGYEQYF

clone_size: -
v_call: TRBV11-3
j_call: TRBJ1-1
d_call: -
cdr3_nt: TGTGCCAGCAGCTTACGTAGGGGCACTGAAGCTTTCTTT
cdr3_aa: CASSLRRGTEAFF

clone_size: -
v_call: TRBV7-2
j_call: TRBJ2-3
d_call: -
cdr3_nt: TGTGCCAGCTCCCTTACGGGATGGGGAGATACGCAGTATTTT
cdr3_aa: CASSLTGWGDTQYF

clone_size: once
v_call: TRBV5-1
j_call: TRBJ2-7
d_call: -
cdr3_nt: TGCGCCAGCAGCTTGGGCGTGGGAGGAATGTACGAGCAGTACTTC
cdr3_aa: CASSLGVGGMYEQYF

clone_size: once
v_call: TRBV7-9
j_call: TRBJ2-1
d_call: TRBD2
cdr3_nt: TGTGCCAGCAGCTTGGGACTAGCCCCAGGGGATGAGCAGTTCTTC
cdr3_aa: CASSLGLAPGDEQFF

clone_size: -
v_call: TRBV11-2
j_call: TRBJ2-2
d_call: TRBD2
cdr3_nt: TGTGCCAGCAGCTTCCTAGCGGGAGGGCCGTACACCGGGGAGCTGTTTTTT
cdr3_aa: CASSFLAGGPYTGELFF

clone_size: -
v_call: TRBV6-5
j_call: TRBJ2-7
d_call: -
cdr3_nt: TGTGCCAGCAGCCTCTCCCCTGCAGGCTCCTACGAGCAGTACTTC
cdr3_aa: CASSLSPAGSYEQYF

clone_size: -
v_call: TRBV11-3
j_call: TRBJ2-2
d_call: TRBD2
cdr3_nt: TGTGCCAGCAGCCTTCGGACTAGCGCCGGGGAGCTGTTTTTT
cdr3_aa: CASSLRTSAGELFF

clone_size: once
v_call: TRBV27
j_call: TRBJ1-5
d_call: -
cdr3_nt: TGTGCCAGCAGTCACGATTGGCAGGGGTTCAATCAGCCCCAGCATTTT
cdr3_aa: CASSHDWQGFNQPQHF

clone_size: -
v_call: TRBV18
j_call: TRBJ1-5
d_call: -
cdr3_nt: TGTGCCAGCTCACCGTTTCAAGGACGAGGCAATCAGCCCCAGCATTTT
cdr3_aa: CASSPFQGRGNQPQHF

clone_size: -
v_call: TRBV7-2
j_call: TRBJ1-1
d_call: -
cdr3_nt: TGTGCCAGCAGCCTCGAGAACTTACCTTTCTTT
cdr3_aa: CASSLENLPFF

clone_size: -
v_call: TRBV29-1
j_call: TRBJ2-3
d_call: -
cdr3_nt: TGCAGCGTTCAGGGGAGGGTTGCAGGGAGCACAGATACGCAGTATTTT
cdr3_aa: CSVQGRVAGSTDTQYF

clone_size: few
v_call: TRBV18
j_call: TRBJ1-1
d_call: -
cdr3_nt: TGTGCCAGCTCACTTGGGGACGGGAGGCTAGTCTTCTTT
cdr3_aa: CASSLGDGRLVFF

clone_size: -
v_call: TRBV30
j_call: TRBJ2-2
d_call: -
cdr3_nt: TGTGCCTGGAGTGCCCGGGGCGGATACACCGGGGAGCTGTTTTTT
cdr3_aa: CAWSARGGYTGELFF

clone_size: -
v_call: TRBV3-1/TRBV3-2
j_call: TRBJ2-1
d_call: TRBD2
cdr3_nt: TGTGCCAGCAGCCCCGGACTAGCGGGACCCCGGGAGCAGTTCTTC
cdr3_aa: CASSPGLAGPREQFF

clone_size: -
v_call: TRBV7-8
j_call: TRBJ2-7
d_call: -
cdr3_nt: TGTGCCAGCAGCCTGTCCCAGGCGTTTACCTACGAGCAGTACTTC
cdr3_aa: CASSLSQAFTYEQYF

clone_size: -
v_call: TRBV5-5
j_call: TRBJ1-5
d_call: -
cdr3_nt: TGTGCCAGCACCCGGGATGGGGGGCCCCAGCATTTT
cdr3_aa: CASTRDGGPQHF

clone_size: -
v_call: TRBV19
j_call: TRBJ2-7
d_call: TRBD2
cdr3_nt: TGTGCCAGTAGTATCCGGGCTAGCGGGAGCTACGAGCAGTACTTC
cdr3_aa: CASSIRASGSYEQYF

clone_size: -
v_call: TRBV2
j_call: TRBJ1-2
d_call: -
cdr3_nt: TGTGCCAGCAGTGAAGATCACTATGGCTACACCTTC
cdr3_aa: CASSEDHYGYTF